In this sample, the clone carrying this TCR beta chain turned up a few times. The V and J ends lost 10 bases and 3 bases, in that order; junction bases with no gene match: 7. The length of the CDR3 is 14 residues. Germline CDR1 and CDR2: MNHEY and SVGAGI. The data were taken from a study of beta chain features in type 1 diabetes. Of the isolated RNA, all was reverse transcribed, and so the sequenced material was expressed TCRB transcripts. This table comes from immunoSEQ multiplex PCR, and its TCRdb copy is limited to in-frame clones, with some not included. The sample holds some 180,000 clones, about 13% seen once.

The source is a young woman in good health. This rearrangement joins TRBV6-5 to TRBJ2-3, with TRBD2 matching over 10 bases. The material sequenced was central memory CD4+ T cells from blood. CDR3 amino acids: CATGTSVQTDTQYF. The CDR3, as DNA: TGTGCCACCGGGACTAGCGTCCAAACAGATACGCAGTATTTT.